A single sample is the source of the 15 T cell receptor beta chains below, sequenced in a study of CD8+CD57+ T cells in acquired aplastic anemia. Genomic DNA, the template, was used for profiling of the TCR beta VDJ and CDR3. One entry per CDR3 protein, called by TCRdb with MiXCR from the reads. The sample consists of fewer than 85,000 distinct CDR3 sequences, 60% to 75% of them appearing once. Flow cytometry had shown expanded CD8+CD57+ cells in the patients chosen for sequencing. Sample: sorted CD4+, CD8+, or CD8+CD57+ T cells (not recorded which) from PBMCs. The receptors originated from a human donor with aplastic anemia.

The CDR3 here is CASSLAKGSGGTYNEQFF. The CDR3 bases are TGCGCCAGCAGCTTGGCAAAGGGCAGCGGGGGGACCTACAATGAGCAGTTCTTC. This chain uses TRBV5-1 with TRBJ2-1, with 9 bases that match TRBD2. There are 18 residues in the CDR3. V dropped 0 bases and J dropped 2; count of bases not matched to a gene: 9. CDR1 is SGHRS, CDR2 YFSETQ, per germline.

The CDR3 spells CASSLGDGANTGELFF. CDR3 DNA sequence: TGTGCCAGCAGCTTAGGGGACGGCGCGAACACCGGGGAGCTGTTTTTT. V usage is TRBV11-1 and J usage is TRBJ2-2, with D possibly called TRBD1 or TRBD2 (5 bases each). The V end lost 1 base, the J end lost 0 bases, and 9 bases lay between the germline ends. The CDR3 has 16 residues. In germline, CDR1 is SGHAT, CDR2 FQDESV (reference sequence).

The CDR3 reads CASSRPGSYEQYF. The CDR3 nucleotides read TGTGCCAGTAGCCGCCCGGGGAGCTACGAGCAGTACTTC. The chain couples TRBV19 to TRBJ2-7, with a possible D match to TRBD2 (5 bases). CDR1 is LNHDA and CDR2 is SQIVND in the germline V gene (reference sequence). This CDR3 is 13 amino acids long. The V end lost 6 bases, the J end lost 3 bases, and 12 bases lay between the germline ends.

This chain links TRBV5-4 with TRBJ1-1, with 8 bases fitting TRBD1. Germline CDR1 reads SGHNT; CDR2 reads YYREEE (reference sequence). Losses at the gene ends were 4 bases for V and 1 base for J; bases not matched to a gene: 6. The CDR3 loop spans 15 amino acids. The CDR3 loop reads CASSEPGQENTEAFF. DNA of the CDR3: TGTGCCAGCAGCGAGCCGGGACAGGAGAACACTGAAGCTTTCTTT.

The V and J genes are TRBV19 and TRBJ2-3, with TRBD2 matching 11 bases. Trimming at V came to 5 bases and at J to 0 bases, leaving 10 bases not matched to a gene. Germline CDR1 LNHDA, CDR2 SQIVND (reference sequence). There are 18 residues in the CDR3. The CDR3, as DNA: TGTGCCAGTAGTCGAGGTCCGACTAGCGGGGCGAGCACAGATACGCAGTATTTT. Its translation is CASSRGPTSGASTDTQYF.

The chain uses TRBV9 and TRBJ2-7, with 7 bases matching TRBD1. This CDR3 comprises 15 residues. From germline, CDR1 is SGDLS and CDR2 YYNGEE. The trim removed 0 bases at V and 0 bases at J, leaving 3 bases unmatched. The CDR3 region has the DNA TGTGCCAGCAGCGTAGAGGGGACAGACTCCTACGAGCAGTACTTC. It specifies CASSVEGTDSYEQYF.

A remark on this clonotype: The junction and the germline gene differ at one end; a read error may be behind it. This chain connects TRBV10-3 to TRBJ2-5; 8 bases align to TRBD1. The CDR3 totals 16 residues. Looked up from germline, CDR1 is ENHRY and CDR2 is SYGVKD. The CDR3 here is CATSGPGGTYQETQYF. The CDR3 DNA follows: TGTGCCACCAGTGGTCCAGGGGGCACGTACCAAGAGACCCAGTACTTC.

The chain combines TRBV20-1 with TRBJ2-1; TRBD1 aligns across 9 bases. V gave up 0 bases and J gave up 3 bases; unmatched junction bases: 3. CDR3 length equals 15 residues. Per the germline V gene, CDR1 is DFQATT and CDR2 is SNEGSKA (reference sequence). The CDR3 is CSAREGDRDYNEQFF. The DNA for the CDR3 is TGCAGTGCTAGAGAAGGGGACAGGGACTACAATGAGCAGTTCTTC.

About this clonotype itself: The conserved closing phenylalanine or tryptophan is absent in this CDR3, likely reflecting a read error. No DNA is shown, since the ends of the CDR3 on it are uncertain; the CDR3 is the one TCRdb lists. This sequence joins TRBV20-1 and TRBJ2-1; the table names TRBD1, a call not compared with the DNA. Germline assignment: CDR1 DFQATT and CDR2 SNEGSKA (reference sequence). The CDR3 totals 13 residues, both ends included. The CDR3 spells CSARDPLGQGVAI.

This chain joins TRBV7-2 and TRBJ2-7; 8 positions agree with TRBD1. Trimming removed 4 bases from V and 3 bases from J; junction bases left unmatched: 2. The CDR3 extends over 13 amino acids. CDR1 and CDR2 from the germline V gene are SGHTA and FQGNSA. In nucleotides, the CDR3 is TGTGCCAGCAGCTGGGGACAGGACTACGAGCAGTACTTC. This gives the protein CASSWGQDYEQYF.

The gene calls are TRBV9 and TRBJ2-7; tentative D call: TRBD2 (5 bases). Germline V gives CDR1 SGDLS, CDR2 YYNGEE. V lost 4 bases, J lost 3 bases, and 14 bases lay in between. The CDR3 has 14 amino acids. CDR3 DNA: TGTGCCAGCAGCCCTGAGGACTCGAACTACGAGCAGTACTTC. Its protein is CASSPEDSNYEQYF.

The chain joins TRBV10-3 to TRBJ1-1; D gene uncertain. The CDR3 runs 16 residues. Germline CDR1 is ENHRY and CDR2 is SYGVKD. Trimming pared 3 bases from V and 7 bases from J, leaving 21 bases between. The CDR3 here is CAISEEVNSRNDEAFF. DNA of the CDR3: TGTGCCATCAGTGAAGAAGTAAACAGCCGGAACGATGAAGCTTTCTTT.

The chain links TRBV9 to TRBJ1-2; TRBD1 might be the D (6 bases). Germline CDR1 is SGDLS and CDR2 is YYNGEE. With 8 bases removed from V and 7 bases from J, the gap between germline ends came to 12 bases. This CDR3 spans 11 amino acids. DNA for the CDR3: TGTGCCAGTCAGGGGATGCGTGGCTACACCTTC. It codes for CASQGMRGYTF.

The chain carries TRBV10-3 and TRBJ1-1; D is unclear. V was trimmed by 3 bases and J by 1 base, leaving 12 bases between them. The CDR3 contains 15 residues. CDR1 and CDR2 from the germline V gene are ENHRY and SYGVKD. In nucleotides, the CDR3 is TGTGCCATCAGTGACCTAATCGGCCCGAACACTGAAGCTTTCTTT. It encodes CAISDLIGPNTEAFF.

The V call is TRBV20-1, the J call TRBJ2-1, with D possibly TRBD2 on 6 matching bases. Deletions cut 3 bases from V and 7 bases from J, with 19 bases between. CDR1 and CDR2 from the germline V gene are DFQATT and SNEGSKA (reference sequence). CDR3 length: 15 amino acids. The CDR3 DNA sequence: TGCAGTGCTAGGGGGGGAGGAGCAGTTACTAATGAGCAGTTCTTC. It encodes CSARGGGAVTNEQFF.